This TCR beta chain is from a study of cytomegalovirus exposure and HLA in healthy donors. Findings and limits, study-wide: The study listed about 150 cytomegalovirus-associated TCR beta chains. Rare TCR sequences predominated, though certain public TCRs were found in many donors. A prior analysis recorded that most TCR beta V segments were productive about 87% or about 30% of the time. A later examination showed that TCR association rates differed by HLA locus, with DRB1 most and HLA-C fewest.

Concerning this clone itself: Its cognate antigen is unknown.

PCR involved 60 Vbeta and 13 Jbeta primers. Libraries were prepared by immunoSEQ multiplex PCR; TCRdb keeps only in-frame clonotypes and omits some of them. Of 110,000 to 150,000 clones in the sample, 65% to 80% were seen once. Sequenced: PBMCs. The receptor's source is a male donor in good health and CMV-seropositive.

The CDR3 DNA reads TGCGCCAGCAGCCTCTCAGGGGTAATGAACACTGAAGCTTTCTTT. It yields the protein CASSLSGVMNTEAFF. The rearrangement joins TRBV5-1 to TRBJ1-1; the D gene is possibly TRBD1 (6 bases). Germline assignment: CDR1 SGHRS and CDR2 YFSETQ. The length of the CDR3 is 15 residues. Between the trimmed V and J ends, which lost 4 bases and 0 bases, there was a span of 13 bases.